Reported below is one T cell receptor (beta chain). What it recognizes is unknown. The data were obtained in a study of HIV-infected patients and healthy controls. Overall study results and limits: Healthy control repertoires had roughly threefold more distinct CDR3s than untreated HIV+ repertoires, and higher Shannon diversity. HIV-associated CDR3 frequencies dropped significantly during therapy; CMV-associated ones, mostly rising, changed nonsignificantly.

This CDR3 is 15 amino acids long. J was trimmed by 5 bases and V by 4 bases; bases with no gene match: 3. The germline CDR1 and CDR2 sequences are KGHSY and FQNENV. All unsorted peripheral T cells were captured because whole blood was used without fractionation. Reverse transcription used about 510 ng RNA and constant-region primers for alpha and beta. Each of the alpha and beta chains got its own library through chain-specific third strand synthesis with indices. A 5' RACE adapter with a random hexamer and the SP2 primer site was joined to cDNA. A single record per CDR3 protein comes from TCRdb applying MiXCR to the 5' RACE reads. The sample lists approximately 11,000 distinct CDR3 sequences; 8.5% to 12% were seen once.

The genes are TRBV16 and TRBJ2-1, with 12 bases matching TRBD1. This clonotype originated in an adult with HIV infection. The sequencing used blood, collected before antiretroviral therapy. CDR3 DNA: TGTGCCAGCAGCCCGGGACAGGGGGCGAACAATGAGCAGTTCTTC. It encodes CASSPGQGANNEQFF.